These T cell receptor beta chains were read from a single sample in a study of cytomegalovirus exposure and HLA in healthy donors. Measured with immunoSEQ multiplex PCR; TCRdb has only the in-frame clones, and not every one. This table holds over 55,000 clones, about four fifths found once. The sequenced material came from PBMCs. These receptors were collected from a man in his forties or fifties in good health and CMV-seronegative. CDR3s include the opening cysteine and the closing phenylalanine or tryptophan. D genes are given only for firm matches. Some rows have no size entry. The others give once, few or many, or a class for an expanded clone.

>NA|TRBV30|TRBD1|TRBJ1-3
TGTGCCTGGAGTAAAGGACAGGGCTTCGGCGGAAACACCATATATTTT
CAWSKGQGFGGNTIYF
>NA|TRBV13|TRBD2|TRBJ2-3
TGTGCCAGCAGCTTACGGCGGGGGGGCCTCCCAGATACGCAGTATTTT
CASSLRRGGLPDTQYF
>NA|TRBV2|NA|TRBJ1-2
TGTGCCAGCAGTGGTTCGGGCAGGGAAAACTATGGCTACACCTTC
CASSGSGRENYGYTF
>NA|TRBV5-4|NA|TRBJ1-2
TGTGCCAGCACAAGGGGAGGATTCGACACCTTC
CASTRGGFDTF
>NA|TRBV14|NA|TRBJ2-2
TGTGCCAGCAGCCTCCTACGTCGGGATTTAGCCGGGGAGCTGTTTTTT
CASSLLRRDLAGELFF
>NA|TRBV7-9|NA|TRBJ1-1
TGTGCCAGCAGCTCCATAACGGGCGGCGGGACTGAAGCTTTCTTT
CASSSITGGGTEAFF
>NA|TRBV4-1|TRBD2|TRBJ2-7
TGCGCCAGCAGCCACAGGACTAGCGGGGATTACGAGCAGTACTTC
CASSHRTSGDYEQYF
>NA|TRBV7-8|TRBD1|TRBJ1-3
TGTGCCAGCAGCTTTACAGGGGTTGGAAACACCATATATTTT
CASSFTGVGNTIYF
>NA|TRBV2|NA|TRBJ1-1
TGTGCCAGCAGTGCCCAGGGGAATATGAACACTGAAGCTTTCTTT
CASSAQGNMNTEAFF
>NA|TRBV5-1|NA|TRBJ1-3
TGCGCCAGCAGCTTGTCTGTACACAGCACTGGAACTGGAAACACCATATATTTT
CASSLSVHSTGTGNTIYF
>NA|TRBV14|NA|TRBJ1-1
TGTGCCAGCAGCCAATCCTGGGGCATTGAAGCTTTCTTT
CASSQSWGIEAFF
>few|TRBV6-6|NA|TRBJ1-6
TGTGCCAGCAGTTACTCCCAGCGCCCTAGTTATTCACCCCTCCACTTT
CASSYSQRPSYSPLHF
>NA|TRBV19|TRBD1|TRBJ2-2
TGTGCCAGTAGTATACAGGGGACCGGGACAGTTAACACCGGGGAGCTGTTTTTT
CASSIQGTGTVNTGELFF
>NA|TRBV4-3|TRBD2|TRBJ2-3
TGCGCCAGCAGCCAAGTTGTAGCGGGGGGATTAGACACGCAGTATTTT
CASSQVVAGGLDTQYF
>NA|TRBV9|NA|TRBJ2-2
TGTGCCAGCAGCCAGACAGTCACCGGGGAGCTGTTTTTT
CASSQTVTGELFF
>NA|TRBV9|NA|TRBJ2-3
TGTGCCAGCAGCCTAGTGGCGGCAGACGCGCAGTATTTT
CASSLVAADAQYF
>NA|TRBV2|NA|TRBJ2-7
TGTGCCAGCAGTTCGGGGCGGGGACTCCCCTACGAGCAGTACTTC
CASSSGRGLPYEQYF
>NA|TRBV4-1|NA|TRBJ2-5
TGCGCCAGCAGCCAAGGCTCGGGCGGAGGGGAGACCCAGTACTTC
CASSQGSGGGETQYF
>NA|TRBV7-8|NA|TRBJ2-4
TGTGCCAGCAGCGTCCAACGGCCCGGGCTAGCGCTTGGCGATCAGTACTTC
CASSVQRPGLALGDQYF
>once|TRBV30|TRBD1|TRBJ1-6
TGTGCCTGGAGTTTAGACAGGGGGCAAAATTCACCCCTCCACTTT
CAWSLDRGQNSPLHF
>NA|TRBV7-8|NA|TRBJ1-1
TGTGCCAGCAGCTCGGACAGGAACACTGAAGCTTTCTTT
CASSSDRNTEAFF
>NA|TRBV19|NA|TRBJ1-1
TGTGCCAGTAGCCAGCGGCTCGACACTGAAGCTTTCTTT
CASSQRLDTEAFF
>NA|TRBV7-2|TRBD2|TRBJ2-3
TGTGCCAGCAGCTACGAAGCGGGGGTGGGAACAGATACGCAGTATTTT
CASSYEAGVGTDTQYF
>few|TRBV10-3|NA|TRBJ1-2
TGTGCCATCAGGCACAAAACTAACTATGGCTACACCTTC
CAIRHKTNYGYTF
>NA|TRBV7-9|NA|TRBJ2-7
TGTGCCAGCAGCTTAGACACCCCCTACGAGCAGTACTTC
CASSLDTPYEQYF
>NA|TRBV9|NA|TRBJ1-2
TGTGCCAGCAGCGTAGATGGGTCGGGCTATGGCTACACCTTC
CASSVDGSGYGYTF
>NA|TRBV30|TRBD1|TRBJ2-3
TGTGCCTGGAGGACAGGGGTCGGTACAGATACGCAGTATTTT
CAWRTGVGTDTQYF
>NA|TRBV7-9|TRBD2|TRBJ2-4
TGTGCCAGCAGCCGCCCGGGACTAGCGGGGAGCTCCATTCAGTACTTC
CASSRPGLAGSSIQYF
>NA|TRBV7-9|NA|TRBJ1-1
TGTGCCAGCAGCCTATCAAGTGGCACTGAAGCTTTCTTT
CASSLSSGTEAFF
>NA|TRBV4-3|TRBD1|TRBJ1-2
TGCGCCAGCAGCCAGGGACAGGGGATCTATGGCTACACCTTC
CASSQGQGIYGYTF
>NA|TRBV7-2|TRBD1|TRBJ1-2
TGTGCCAGCAGCACCGGGACAGGGAGAAACTATGGCTACACCTTC
CASSTGTGRNYGYTF
>NA|TRBV6-5|TRBD1|TRBJ1-3
TGTGCCAGCACCCAGGGACAGGGGGGAAGAAACACCATATATTTT
CASTQGQGGRNTIYF
>NA|TRBV5-1|TRBD1|TRBJ2-7
TGCGCCAGCAGCTGGGGAACCGGACAGGGGTTGACCTACGAGCAGTACTTC
CASSWGTGQGLTYEQYF
>NA|TRBV7-9|NA|TRBJ1-6
TGTGCCAGCAGTGGGACTTTGGAGGGGCTTAATTCACCCCTCCACTTT
CASSGTLEGLNSPLHF
>NA|TRBV2|TRBD1|TRBJ1-1
TGTGCCAGCAGGTGGACAGGGCCGGCCACTGAAGCTTTCTTT
CASRWTGPATEAFF
>NA|TRBV9|TRBD2|TRBJ2-1
TGTGCCAGCAGCATTAGCGGGGGACTTTACAATGAGCAGTTCTTC
CASSISGGLYNEQFF
>NA|TRBV11-2|TRBD1|TRBJ1-1
TGTGCCAGCAGCCCCCAGGGGACAGGGTCCACTGAAGCTTTCTTT
CASSPQGTGSTEAFF
>NA|TRBV30|TRBD1|TRBJ2-6
TGTGCCTGGAGTATCCGACAGGGGATTGGGGCCAACGTCCTGACTTTC
CAWSIRQGIGANVLTF
>NA|TRBV18|NA|TRBJ1-3
TGTGCCAGCTCACGGAGCCAACCTCAGGGAAACACCATATATTTT
CASSRSQPQGNTIYF
>NA|TRBV7-2|NA|TRBJ2-1
TGTGCCAGCAGCTTAGCGCGGTCCCCCGCCGGTGAGCAGTTCTTC
CASSLARSPAGEQFF
>NA|TRBV7-8|NA|TRBJ1-1
TGTGCCAGCAGCCCCACCAGGGACACTGAAGCTTTCTTT
CASSPTRDTEAFF
>NA|TRBV14|TRBD1|TRBJ2-1
TGTGCCAGCAGCCAAGCAAGGACAGGGTACAATGAGCAGTTCTTC
CASSQARTGYNEQFF
>NA|TRBV6-6|NA|TRBJ2-6
TGTGCCAGCAGTTTCACTTTTCCATCTGGGGCCAACGTCCTGACTTTC
CASSFTFPSGANVLTF
>NA|TRBV16|NA|TRBJ1-5
TGTGCCAGCAGCCAATCCACATTCGGAGGCGGACAGCCCCAGCATTTT
CASSQSTFGGGQPQHF
>NA|TRBV11-3|TRBD1|TRBJ2-2
TGTGCCAGCAGCGCAGCCGGGACAGGGGATACCGGGGAGCTGTTTTTT
CASSAAGTGDTGELFF
>NA|TRBV5-4|NA|TRBJ1-1
TGTGCCAGCACCCCCGGCGGTGAAGCGAACACTGAAGCTTTCTTT
CASTPGGEANTEAFF